This record covers a single TCR beta chain. What it recognizes is unknown. This specimen includes other DNA sequences encoding the same CDR3. Each donor was a Caucasian adult residing in Nashville, Tennessee. The source of the sample is a study of shared clonotypes between healthy human individuals. General study findings and limits: When compared with the clonotypes that were shared by all four sorted-subset donors, the non-shared clonotypes turned out to have lower generation probabilities.

TCRdb keeps only in-frame clones here, not all; method: immunoSEQ multiplex PCR. This table holds under 2.5 million clones, 85% to 95% found once. The CDR3 is 13 residues long. CDR1 SGHTA and CDR2 FQGTGA come from the germline V gene. The germline V and J ends were trimmed by 1 base and 2 bases, with 4 bases remaining between them. The sample taken for sequencing was naive CD4+ T cells from PBMCs. Subset indicated: CD45RA+ positively selected. This clonotype was obtained from a man between 18 and 29 years old in good health. Some clones in this sample may be carry-over from other donors' samples. The genes are TRBV7-3 and TRBJ2-3; the D is unclear. The DNA of the CDR3 is TGTGCCAGCAGCTTAAGGCCCACAGATACGCAGTATTTT. Its translation is CASSLRPTDTQYF.